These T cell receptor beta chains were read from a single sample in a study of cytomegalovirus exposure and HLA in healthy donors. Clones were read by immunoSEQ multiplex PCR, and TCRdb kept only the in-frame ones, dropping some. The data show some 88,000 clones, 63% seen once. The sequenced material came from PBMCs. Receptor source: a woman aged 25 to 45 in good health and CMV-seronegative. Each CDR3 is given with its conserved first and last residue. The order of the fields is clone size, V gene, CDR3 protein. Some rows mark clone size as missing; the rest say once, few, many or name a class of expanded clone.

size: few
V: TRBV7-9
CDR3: CASSSAYSEQYF

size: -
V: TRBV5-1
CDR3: CASSPPGTRGYEQYF

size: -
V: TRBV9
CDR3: CASSVVGTSGRGETQYF

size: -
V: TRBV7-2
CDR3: CASSRDRGGEKLFF

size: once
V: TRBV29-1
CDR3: CSVLSGGNEQYF

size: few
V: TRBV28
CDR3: CASSSSFGGAYNEQFF

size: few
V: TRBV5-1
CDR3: CASSLGQSTDTQYF

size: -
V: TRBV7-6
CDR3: CASSSDRALSPLHF

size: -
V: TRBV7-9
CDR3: CSSSLGQGSQSYTF

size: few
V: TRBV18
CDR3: CASSPKGQIYGYTF

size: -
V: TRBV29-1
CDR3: CSVEGRVQETQYF

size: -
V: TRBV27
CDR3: CASSATRGANVLTF

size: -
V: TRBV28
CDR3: CASSSPGAYYGYTF

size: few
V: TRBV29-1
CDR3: CSVRTGGMNTEAFF

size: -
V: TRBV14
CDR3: CASSRRQGMNTEAFF

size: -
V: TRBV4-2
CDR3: CASSQGSSGANVLTF

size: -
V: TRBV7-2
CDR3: CASSLGGDRGRTEAFF

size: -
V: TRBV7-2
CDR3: CASSLRTSGSNEQFF